The clone carrying this TCR beta chain occurred once. V lost 2 bases, J lost 0 bases, and 13 bases lay in between. CDR3 length equals 16 residues. Germline CDR1 and CDR2: MGHRA and YSYEKL. The source of the sample is a study of OX40 agonist ivuxolimab in advanced cancers. Measured with immunoSEQ multiplex PCR; TCRdb has only the in-frame clones, and not every one. The table records about 77,000 clones, 75% to 90% of them present only once. The specimen was CD4+ or CD8+ T cells sorted from blood, collected in a trial of the OX40 agonist ivuxolimab. The chain couples TRBV4-1 to TRBJ1-1; possibly TRBD1 for D (6 bases). The TCR was taken from an adult with an advanced solid tumor such as melanoma, head and neck, liver or kidney cancer. CDR3 coding DNA: TGCGCCAGCAGCCAAAGAACCGGGACACTGAACACTGAAGCTTTCTTT. This encodes CASSQRTGTLNTEAFF.